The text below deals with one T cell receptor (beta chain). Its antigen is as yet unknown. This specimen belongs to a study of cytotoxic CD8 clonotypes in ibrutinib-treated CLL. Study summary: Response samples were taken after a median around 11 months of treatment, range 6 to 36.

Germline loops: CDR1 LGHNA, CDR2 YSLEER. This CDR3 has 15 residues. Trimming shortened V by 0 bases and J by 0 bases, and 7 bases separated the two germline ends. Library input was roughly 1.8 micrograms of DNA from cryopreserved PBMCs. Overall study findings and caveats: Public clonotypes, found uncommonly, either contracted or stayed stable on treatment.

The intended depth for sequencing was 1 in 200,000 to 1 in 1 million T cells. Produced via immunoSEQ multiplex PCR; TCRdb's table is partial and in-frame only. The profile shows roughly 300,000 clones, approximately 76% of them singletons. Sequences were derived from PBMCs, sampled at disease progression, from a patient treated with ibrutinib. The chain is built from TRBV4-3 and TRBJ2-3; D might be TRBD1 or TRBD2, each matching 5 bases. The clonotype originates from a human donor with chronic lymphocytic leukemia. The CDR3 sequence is CASSQDGDSTDTQYF. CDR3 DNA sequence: TGCGCCAGCAGCCAAGATGGGGACAGCACAGATACGCAGTATTTT.